The rows below give T cell receptor beta chains drawn from one sample of a study of monozygotic twins with inflammatory bowel disease. TCRdb re-called the 5' RACE reads and catalogs CDR3 proteins one per entry, DNA excluded. This repertoire includes about 380,000 distinct CDR3 sequences. Sequences were obtained from blood. These receptors came from a human donor with ulcerative colitis or Crohn's disease, or a healthy co-twin of an affected twin (not recorded which). CDR3s include the opening cysteine and the closing phenylalanine or tryptophan. Each record gives: V gene, J gene, CDR3 protein.

>TRBV5-5|TRBJ2-7
CASSLTGQGYEQYF
>TRBV11-3|TRBJ2-3
CASSIGTSGGASTDTQYF
>TRBV19|TRBJ1-2
CATSSPGANYGYTF
>TRBV15|TRBJ2-1
CATSRDTGTSSYNEQFF
>TRBV20-1|TRBJ1-6
CSADRGEGSPLHF
>TRBV7-3|TRBJ2-3
CASSSEGMADTQYF
>TRBV9|TRBJ2-3
CASTTGVTTDTQYF
>TRBV6-6|TRBJ2-7
CASQLQTGPYEQYF
>TRBV7-2|TRBJ2-7
CASSSRVNEQYF
>TRBV4-1|TRBJ1-5
CASTPGGVNQPQHF
>TRBV2|TRBJ1-5
CASNPQGADQPQHF
>TRBV29-1|TRBJ1-1
CSADATGGAMNTEAFF
>TRBV6-6|TRBJ2-7
CASSLIGDRDEQYF
>TRBV24-1|TRBJ2-2
CATSDRFVSNTGELFF
>TRBV5-5|TRBJ1-6
CASSFTHIGSPLHF
>TRBV6-2/TRBV6-3|TRBJ2-2
CASSWTHNTGELFF
>TRBV7-3|TRBJ2-3
CASSTPGQGYTDTQYF
>TRBV27|TRBJ2-1
CASSLTHNEQFF
>TRBV11-2|TRBJ2-6
CASSLVPRVTGANVLTF
>TRBV6-2/TRBV6-3|TRBJ1-2
CATRPTNYGYTF
>TRBV7-2|TRBJ1-6
CASSLEVGALHF
>TRBV19|TRBJ2-5
CASGGGGVGQETQYF
>TRBV7-2|TRBJ2-2
CANPGPWNTGELFF
>TRBV6-4|TRBJ2-1
CASSSSGGAWDEQFF
>TRBV12-3/TRBV12-4|TRBJ2-4
CASSPSENIQYF
>TRBV19|TRBJ1-2
CASSIWLAGGYGYTF
>TRBV12-3/TRBV12-4|TRBJ2-7
CASRPGLARVYEQYF
>TRBV18|TRBJ1-4
CASSPQGIGEKLFF
>TRBV9|TRBJ2-2
CASSVARDRGRRPGELFF
>TRBV20-1|TRBJ2-3
CSATQIRLARYTDTQYF
>TRBV12-3/TRBV12-4|TRBJ2-7
CASSFGGQLSYEQYF
>TRBV10-3|TRBJ2-7
CAISVDFGGSYEQYF
>TRBV7-2|TRBJ1-6
CASSARTGTNSPLHF
>TRBV12-3/TRBV12-4|TRBJ2-7
CASSLVQDPYEQYF
>TRBV4-1|TRBJ1-5
CASSHESLGTGKGNQPQHF
>TRBV29-1|TRBJ2-7
CSVEDEGPSSYEQYF
>TRBV5-4|TRBJ2-3
CASSLGGTIRTDTQYF
>TRBV14|TRBJ2-7
CASSPADRFTYEQYF
>TRBV2|TRBJ1-4
CASSAELPDRGGKLFF
>TRBV7-3|TRBJ2-2
CASSSAGTGELFF
>TRBV12-3/TRBV12-4|TRBJ1-6
CASSRQGENSPLHF
>TRBV5-1|TRBJ2-1
CASSPRTYNEQFF
>TRBV30|TRBJ1-1
CAWSQQVHTEAFF
>TRBV7-8|TRBJ1-1
CASSLVTGTEAFF
>TRBV4-1|TRBJ1-4
CASSQGALVGTGGHPAEKLFF
>TRBV24-1|TRBJ2-2
CATSPELDTGELFF
>TRBV29-1|TRBJ2-5
CSDRTARETQYF
>TRBV7-2|TRBJ2-3
CASSQTSGGITQYF
>TRBV30|TRBJ2-5
CAWRDRGPKETQYF
>TRBV6-2/TRBV6-3|TRBJ1-1
CASSYVKNTEAFF
>TRBV19|TRBJ2-2
CASSMDRGDTGELFF
>TRBV5-1|TRBJ1-1
CASSLGQLTEAFF
>TRBV7-2|TRBJ1-2
CASSSQGFNNYGYTF
>TRBV4-2|TRBJ2-3
CASSQVASGDTDTQYF
>TRBV19|TRBJ1-4
CASSDGTGGEKLFF